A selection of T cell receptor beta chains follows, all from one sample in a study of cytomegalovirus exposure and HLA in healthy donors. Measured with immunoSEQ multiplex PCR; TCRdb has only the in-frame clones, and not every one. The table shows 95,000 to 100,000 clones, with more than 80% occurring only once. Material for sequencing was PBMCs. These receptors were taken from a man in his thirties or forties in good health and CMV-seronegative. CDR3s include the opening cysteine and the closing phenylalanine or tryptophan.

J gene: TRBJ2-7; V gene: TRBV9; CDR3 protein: CASSVAGGTYEQYF
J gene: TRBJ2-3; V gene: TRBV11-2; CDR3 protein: CASSYTGTGGTDTQYF
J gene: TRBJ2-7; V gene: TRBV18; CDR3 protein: CASSLRDSYEQYF
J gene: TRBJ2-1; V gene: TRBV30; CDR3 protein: CAWSVLALYNEQFF
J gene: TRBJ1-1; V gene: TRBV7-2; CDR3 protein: CASSSRTGDTEAFF
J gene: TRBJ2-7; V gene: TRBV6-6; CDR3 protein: CASSFTGTEYEQYF
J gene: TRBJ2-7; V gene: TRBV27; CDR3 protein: CASSVLTGGSNEQYF
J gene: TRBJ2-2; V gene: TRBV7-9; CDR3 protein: CASRILAGITGELFF
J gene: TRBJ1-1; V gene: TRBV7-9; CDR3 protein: CASSLEGGATEAFF
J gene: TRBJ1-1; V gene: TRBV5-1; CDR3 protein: CASSLSGDRGHTEAFF
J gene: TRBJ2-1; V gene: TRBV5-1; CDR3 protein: CASSLARSSYNEQFF
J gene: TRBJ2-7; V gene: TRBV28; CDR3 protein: CASSLSGLWGREQYF
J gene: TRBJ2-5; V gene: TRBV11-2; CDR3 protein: CASSLSGSQTQYF
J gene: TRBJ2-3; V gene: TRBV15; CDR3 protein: CATSRLNFGGASADTQYF
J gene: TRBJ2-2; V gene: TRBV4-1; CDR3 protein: CASSQGLSGGPSGELFF
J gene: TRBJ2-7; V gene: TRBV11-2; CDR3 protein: CASSSTYEQYF